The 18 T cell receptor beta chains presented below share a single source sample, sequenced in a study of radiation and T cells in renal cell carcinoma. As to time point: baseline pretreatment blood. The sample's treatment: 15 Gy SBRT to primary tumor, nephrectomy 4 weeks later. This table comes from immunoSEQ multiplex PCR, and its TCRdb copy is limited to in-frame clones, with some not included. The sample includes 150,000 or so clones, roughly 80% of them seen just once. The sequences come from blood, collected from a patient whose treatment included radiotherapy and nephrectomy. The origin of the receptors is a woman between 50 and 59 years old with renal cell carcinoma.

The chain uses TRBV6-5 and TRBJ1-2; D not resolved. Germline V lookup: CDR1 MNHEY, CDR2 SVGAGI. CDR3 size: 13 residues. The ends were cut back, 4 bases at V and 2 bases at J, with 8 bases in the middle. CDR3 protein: CASSSGQNYGYTF. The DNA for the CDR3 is TGTGCCAGCAGTTCTGGGCAGAACTATGGCTACACCTTC.

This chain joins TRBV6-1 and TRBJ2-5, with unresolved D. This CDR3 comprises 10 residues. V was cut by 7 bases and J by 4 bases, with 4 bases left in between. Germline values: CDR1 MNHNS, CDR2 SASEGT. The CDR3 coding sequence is TGTGCCAGCACCGGAGAGACCCAGTACTTC. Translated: CASTGETQYF.

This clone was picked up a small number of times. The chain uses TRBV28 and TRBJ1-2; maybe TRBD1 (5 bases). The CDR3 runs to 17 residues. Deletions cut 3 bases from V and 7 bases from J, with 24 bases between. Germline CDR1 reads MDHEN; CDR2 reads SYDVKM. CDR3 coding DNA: TGTGCCAGCAGTTTCACAGAAAGACCCATCGGAAGGGGTGGCTACACCTTC. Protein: CASSFTERPIGRGGYTF.

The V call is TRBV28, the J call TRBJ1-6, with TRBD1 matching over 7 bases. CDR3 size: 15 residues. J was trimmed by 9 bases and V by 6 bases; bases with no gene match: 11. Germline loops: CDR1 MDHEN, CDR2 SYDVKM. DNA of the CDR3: TGTGCCAGCAGCCCTACAGGGGCCCGCCGTTCACCCCTCCACTTT. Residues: CASSPTGARRSPLHF.

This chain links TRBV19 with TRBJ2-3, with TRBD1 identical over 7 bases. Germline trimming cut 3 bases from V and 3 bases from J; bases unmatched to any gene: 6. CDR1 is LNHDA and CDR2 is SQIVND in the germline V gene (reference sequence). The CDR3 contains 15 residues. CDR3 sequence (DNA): TGTGCCAGTAGTATGGGGACAGCCGGAACAGATACGCAGTATTTT. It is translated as CASSMGTAGTDTQYF.

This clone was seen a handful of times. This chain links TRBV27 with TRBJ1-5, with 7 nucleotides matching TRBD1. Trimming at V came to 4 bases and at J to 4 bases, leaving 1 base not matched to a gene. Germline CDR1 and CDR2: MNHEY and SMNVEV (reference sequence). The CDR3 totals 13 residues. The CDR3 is CASSWDSNQPQHF. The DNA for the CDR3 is TGTGCCAGCAGTTGGGACAGTAATCAGCCCCAGCATTTT.

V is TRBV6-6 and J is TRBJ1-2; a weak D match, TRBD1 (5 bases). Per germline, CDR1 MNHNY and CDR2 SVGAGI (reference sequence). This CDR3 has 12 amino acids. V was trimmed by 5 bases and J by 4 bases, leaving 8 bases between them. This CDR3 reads CASSGDRYGYTF. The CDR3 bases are TGTGCCAGCAGTGGGGACCGCTATGGCTACACCTTC.

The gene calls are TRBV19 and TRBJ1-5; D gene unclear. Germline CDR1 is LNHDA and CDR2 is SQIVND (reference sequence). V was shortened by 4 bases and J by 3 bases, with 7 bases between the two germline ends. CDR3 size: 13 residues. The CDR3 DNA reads TGTGCCAGTAGTACCGCACACAATCAGCCCCAGCATTTT. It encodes CASSTAHNQPQHF.

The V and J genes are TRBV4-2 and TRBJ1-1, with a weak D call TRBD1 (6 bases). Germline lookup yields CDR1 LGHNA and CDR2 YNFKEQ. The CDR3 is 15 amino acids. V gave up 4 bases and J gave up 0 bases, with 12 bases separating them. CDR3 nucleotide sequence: TGTGCCAGCAGCCTATCCCAGGGGCTGAACACTGAAGCTTTCTTT. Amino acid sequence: CASSLSQGLNTEAFF.

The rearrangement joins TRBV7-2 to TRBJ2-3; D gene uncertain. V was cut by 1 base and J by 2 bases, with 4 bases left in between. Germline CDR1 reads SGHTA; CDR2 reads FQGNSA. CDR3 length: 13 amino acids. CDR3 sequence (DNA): TGTGCCAGCAGCTTAGTTTCCACAGATACGCAGTATTTT. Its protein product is CASSLVSTDTQYF.

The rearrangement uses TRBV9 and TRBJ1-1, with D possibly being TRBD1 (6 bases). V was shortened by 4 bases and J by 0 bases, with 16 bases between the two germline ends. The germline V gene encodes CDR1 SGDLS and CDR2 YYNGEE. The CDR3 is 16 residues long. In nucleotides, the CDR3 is TGTGCCAGCAGCTTAGAGGGGGTTGAGATGAACACTGAAGCTTTCTTT. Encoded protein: CASSLEGVEMNTEAFF. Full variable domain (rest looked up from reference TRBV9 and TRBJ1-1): DSGVTQTPKHLITATGQRVTLRCSPRSGDLSVYWYQQSLDQGLQFLIQYYNGEERAKGNILERFSAQQFPDLHSELNLSSLELGDSALYFCASSLEGVEMNTEAFFGQGTRLTVV.

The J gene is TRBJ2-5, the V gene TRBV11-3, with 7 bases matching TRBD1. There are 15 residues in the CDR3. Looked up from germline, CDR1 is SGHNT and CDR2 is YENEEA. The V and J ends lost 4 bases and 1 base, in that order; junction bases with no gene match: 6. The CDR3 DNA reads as TGTGCCAGCAGCTGGCGGACAGGTAGCCAAGAGACCCAGTACTTC. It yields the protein CASSWRTGSQETQYF.

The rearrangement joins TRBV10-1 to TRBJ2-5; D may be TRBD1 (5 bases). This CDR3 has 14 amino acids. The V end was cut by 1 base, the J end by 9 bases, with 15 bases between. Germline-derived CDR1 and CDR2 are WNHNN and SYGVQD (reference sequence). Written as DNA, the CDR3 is TGCGCCAGCAGTGAGTGGGGCCGGTCCAAGGCCCAGTACTTC. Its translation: CASSEWGRSKAQYF.

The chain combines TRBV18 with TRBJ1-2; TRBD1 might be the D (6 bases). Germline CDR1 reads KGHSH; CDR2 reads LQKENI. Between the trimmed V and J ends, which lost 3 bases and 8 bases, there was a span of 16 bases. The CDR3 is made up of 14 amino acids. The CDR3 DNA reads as TGTGCCAGCTCACCCGGTAACAGCCAGGGGGGCTACACCTTC. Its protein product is CASSPGNSQGGYTF.

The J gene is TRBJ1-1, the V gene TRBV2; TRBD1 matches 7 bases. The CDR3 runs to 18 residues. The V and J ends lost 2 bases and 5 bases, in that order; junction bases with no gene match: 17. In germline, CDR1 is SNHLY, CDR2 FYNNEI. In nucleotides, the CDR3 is TGTGCCAGCAGTGAACCGTCCAGGGGGGCAAGGCTGTGGACTGAAGCTTTCTTT. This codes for CASSEPSRGARLWTEAFF.

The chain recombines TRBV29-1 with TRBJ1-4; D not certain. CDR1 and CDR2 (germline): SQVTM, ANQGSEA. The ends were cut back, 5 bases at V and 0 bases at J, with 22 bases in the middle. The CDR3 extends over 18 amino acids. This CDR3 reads CSVSVQVGRSATNEKLFF. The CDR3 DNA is TGCAGCGTTTCGGTTCAGGTAGGGAGGTCAGCAACTAATGAAAAACTGTTTTTT.

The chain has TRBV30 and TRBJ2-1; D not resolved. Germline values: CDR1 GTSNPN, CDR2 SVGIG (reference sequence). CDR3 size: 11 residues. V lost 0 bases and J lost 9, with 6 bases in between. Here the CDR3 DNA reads TGTGCCTGGAGTGTACCGGGTGAGCAGTTCTTC. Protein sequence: CAWSVPGEQFF.

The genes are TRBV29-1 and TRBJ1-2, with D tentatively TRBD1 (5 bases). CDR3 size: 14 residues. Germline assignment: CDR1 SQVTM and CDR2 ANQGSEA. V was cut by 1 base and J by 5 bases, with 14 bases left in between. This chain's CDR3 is CSVEGKGTGYGYTF. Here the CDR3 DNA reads TGCAGCGTTGAAGGGAAAGGGACCGGATATGGCTACACCTTC.